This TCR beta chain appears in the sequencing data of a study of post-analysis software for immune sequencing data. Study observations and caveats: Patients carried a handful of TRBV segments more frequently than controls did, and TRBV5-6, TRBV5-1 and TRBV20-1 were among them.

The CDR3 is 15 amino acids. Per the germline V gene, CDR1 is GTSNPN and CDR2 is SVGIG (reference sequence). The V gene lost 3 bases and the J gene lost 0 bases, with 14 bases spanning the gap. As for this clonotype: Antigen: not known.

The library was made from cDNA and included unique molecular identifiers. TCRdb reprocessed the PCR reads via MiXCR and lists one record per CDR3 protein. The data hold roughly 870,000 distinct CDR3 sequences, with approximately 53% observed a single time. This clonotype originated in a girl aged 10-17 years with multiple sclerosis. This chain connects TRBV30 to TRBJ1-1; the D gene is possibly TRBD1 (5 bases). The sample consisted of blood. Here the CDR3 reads CAWRKPDRLNTEAFF. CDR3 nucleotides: TGTGCCTGGAGGAAACCCGACAGACTGAACACTGAAGCTTTCTTT.